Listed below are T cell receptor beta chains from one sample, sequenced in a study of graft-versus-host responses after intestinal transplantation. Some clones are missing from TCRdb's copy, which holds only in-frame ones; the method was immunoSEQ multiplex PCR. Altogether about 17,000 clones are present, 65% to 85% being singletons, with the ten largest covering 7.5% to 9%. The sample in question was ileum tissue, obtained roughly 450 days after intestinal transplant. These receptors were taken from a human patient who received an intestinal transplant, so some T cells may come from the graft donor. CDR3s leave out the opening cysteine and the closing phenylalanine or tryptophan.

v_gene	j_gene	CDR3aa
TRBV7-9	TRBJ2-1	ASRPPLAGGPGEQF
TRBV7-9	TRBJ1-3	ASSLAEVEGNTIY
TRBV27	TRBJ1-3	ASSSGASSGNTIY
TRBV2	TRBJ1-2	ASSYGQPYGYT
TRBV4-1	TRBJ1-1	ASSQGPGRWDTEAF
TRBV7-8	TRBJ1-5	ASSQERSGPFHQPQH
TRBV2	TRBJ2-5	ASTPEYQETQY
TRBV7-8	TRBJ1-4	ASSPGTVLEKLF
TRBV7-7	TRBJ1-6	ASSLGNSPLH
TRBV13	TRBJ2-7	ASSPAVGRYEQY
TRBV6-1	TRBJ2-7	ASSEAPLGYEQY
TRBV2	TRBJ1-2	ASGGSLLGYT
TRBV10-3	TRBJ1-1	AISAGLMNTEAF
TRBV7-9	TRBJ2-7	ASSWLTGEVQY
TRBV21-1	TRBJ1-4	ASSKGEKGTNEKLF
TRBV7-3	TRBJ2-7	ASSLTGSSGAEQY
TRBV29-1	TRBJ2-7	RGYGFYEQY
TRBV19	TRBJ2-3	ASSVGDTQY
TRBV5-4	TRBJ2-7	ASSLDGTSAVEQY
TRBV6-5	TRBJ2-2	ASSYSGGTGELF
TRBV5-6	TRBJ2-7	ASSFGQGGVEQY
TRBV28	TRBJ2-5	ASSSGRGAGETQY
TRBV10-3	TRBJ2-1	AISARGGGYNEQF
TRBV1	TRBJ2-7	TSSQPGVEGSEQY
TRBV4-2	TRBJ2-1	ASSQVSSGGVSYNEQF
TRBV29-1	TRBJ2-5	SVGELRYQETQY
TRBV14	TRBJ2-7	ASSQGGTARN
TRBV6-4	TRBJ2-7	ASTRTGEFYEQY
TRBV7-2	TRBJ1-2	ASSLVGRGLNYGYT
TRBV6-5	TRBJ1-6	ASSMTEESPLH
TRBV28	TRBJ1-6	ASTSVRDRQNSPLH
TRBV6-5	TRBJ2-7	ASSGGDTPSYEQY
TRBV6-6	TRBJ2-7	ATLGAGTGTYEQY
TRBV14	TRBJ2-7	ASSVGEVPSGEQY
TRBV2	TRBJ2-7	ASSERFPTYEQY
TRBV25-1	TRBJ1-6	ASSEWGRLNNSPLH
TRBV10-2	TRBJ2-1	ASRDGGQGSHEQF
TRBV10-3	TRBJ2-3	ATGTTTDTQY
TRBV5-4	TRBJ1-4	ASTDRETEKLF
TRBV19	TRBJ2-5	ASSIVLRADSQETQY
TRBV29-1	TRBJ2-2	SVRGATGELF
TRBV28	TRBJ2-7	ASSLGYEQY
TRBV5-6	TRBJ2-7	ASSSGASYEQY
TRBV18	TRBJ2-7	ASSPRALLAEKTYEQY
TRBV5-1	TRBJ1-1	ASSLSQGAAEAF
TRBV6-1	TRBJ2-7	ASSSLGPPGEQY
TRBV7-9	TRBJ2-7	ASERGIEQY
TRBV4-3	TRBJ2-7	ASSQDTSSTGSYEQY
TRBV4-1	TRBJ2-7	ASSRRGGYEQY
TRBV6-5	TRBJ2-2	ASSYSTAPNTGELF
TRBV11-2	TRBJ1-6	ASSPQGPGYNSPLH
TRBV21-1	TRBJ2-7	ASSKQGPGGREQY
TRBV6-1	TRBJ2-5	ASSEGQGVETQY
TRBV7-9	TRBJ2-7	ASSSPPGQGAWLPYEQY
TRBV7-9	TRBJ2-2	ASSPSQPGLGTGELF